The present entry profiles one TCR beta chain with its context. Antigen: not known. RNA extraction gave at least 6 micrograms of total RNA per sample. This specimen comes from a study of blood T cells in healthy people across ages. Findings and limits, study-wide: Donor CMV infection status was unknown, possibly confounding age-related changes in expanded clonotypes.

Germline V CDR1 and CDR2: MNHEY, SVGAGI. The CDR3 has 13 amino acids. Trimming stripped 8 bases from V and 5 bases from J, with 15 bases between. Primed by a sample-barcoded 5' primer and a J-beta primer mix, a second PCR proceeded for about 7 to 11 cycles. Each cDNA molecule, via a template-switch adaptor with 12 random nucleotides, was tagged. TCRdb re-derived calls from the 5' RACE reads in MiXCR, one entry per CDR3 protein. Among 910,000 or so distinct CDR3 sequences listed, about 53% were seen once. The chain recombines TRBV6-5 with TRBJ2-5; TRBD2 is a possible D gene (5 bases). The receptor's source is a woman aged 55 to 70 in good health. The material sequenced was blood. CDR3 nucleotides: TGTGCCAGCCAAGCAAGCGGTCGGGAGACCCAGTACTTC. Protein sequence: CASQASGRETQYF.